These T cell receptor beta chains were read from a single sample in a study of shared clonotypes between healthy human individuals. Clones were sequenced by immunoSEQ multiplex PCR, and TCRdb holds only the in-frame ones, with some missing. This table holds roughly 200,000 clones, around 63% found once. Sequences were obtained from memory CD4+ T cells sorted from blood. Source of these receptors: a man aged 30-40 years in good health. Each CDR3 is given with its conserved first and last residue. The D gene is left open where the match is weak. Clone size is not always given. Where it is, it says once, few, many or a class for expanded clones.

j_call,d_call,clone_size,v_call,cdr3_aa,cdr3_nt
TRBJ1-1,NA,NA,TRBV9,CASSYSPNTEAFF,TGTGCCAGCAGCTATAGCCCGAACACTGAAGCTTTCTTT
TRBJ1-1,NA,NA,TRBV7-9,CASRWARLYHNDEAFF,TGTGCCAGCAGGTGGGCTCGTCTGTACCACAACGATGAAGCTTTCTTT
TRBJ1-2,NA,few,TRBV7-8,CASSLEGGRGYTF,TGTGCCAGCAGCTTAGAGGGGGGACGGGGCTACACCTTC
TRBJ1-1,NA,NA,TRBV18,CASSPDRGTEAFF,TGTGCCAGCTCACCAGACCGGGGCACTGAAGCTTTCTTT
TRBJ1-5,NA,few,TRBV28,CASFRGSSNQPQHF,TGTGCCAGTTTCAGGGGTAGTAGCAATCAGCCCCAGCATTTT
TRBJ1-5,NA,NA,TRBV11-2,CASSLTDGNQPQHF,TGTGCCAGCAGCTTAACGGACGGCAATCAGCCCCAGCATTTT
TRBJ2-3,NA,once,TRBV4-2,CASSQVSLQGPTDTQYF,TGTGCCAGCAGCCAAGTCTCTCTGCAGGGACCCACAGATACGCAGTATTTT
TRBJ1-3,NA,NA,TRBV28,CASRPSRMASGNTIYF,TGTGCCAGCAGGCCTAGTCGGATGGCTTCTGGAAACACCATATATTTT
TRBJ1-5,NA,NA,TRBV18,CASSPAADQPQHF,TGTGCCAGCTCACCGGCGGCAGATCAGCCCCAGCATTTT
TRBJ2-7,TRBD2,NA,TRBV7-2,CASSVAGARIYEQYF,TGTGCCAGCAGCGTAGCGGGAGCGAGAATTTACGAGCAGTACTTC
TRBJ2-3,NA,NA,TRBV18,CASSSNRQDTQYF,TGTGCCAGCTCTTCGAATCGACAGGATACGCAGTATTTT
TRBJ2-7,TRBD2,NA,TRBV7-9,CASSWGLAGGGYEQYF,TGTGCCAGCAGTTGGGGACTAGCGGGAGGGGGTTACGAGCAGTACTTC
TRBJ2-4,TRBD2,NA,TRBV29-1,CSSPGGVPLAKNIQYF,TGCAGCTCCCCGGGAGGAGTTCCTCTAGCCAAAAACATTCAGTACTTC
TRBJ2-7,TRBD2,NA,TRBV5-4,CASAPPSGKTYEQYF,TGTGCCAGCGCTCCTCCTAGCGGCAAAACCTACGAGCAGTACTTC
TRBJ2-5,TRBD1,NA,TRBV6-5,CASSFATGEETQYF,TGTGCCAGCAGTTTCGCGACAGGGGAAGAGACCCAGTACTTC
TRBJ2-5,NA,NA,TRBV2,CASAQGGTQETQYF,TGTGCCAGCGCCCAGGGCGGGACCCAAGAGACCCAGTACTTC
TRBJ2-3,TRBD1,few,TRBV9,CASSVGQGDTQYF,TGTGCCAGCAGCGTAGGACAGGGAGATACGCAGTATTTT
TRBJ2-7,NA,NA,TRBV5-1,CASSLYSGTKSYEQYF,TGCGCCAGCAGCTTGTATAGCGGAACTAAATCCTACGAGCAGTACTTC
TRBJ2-3,NA,few,TRBV7-2,CASSRIDTQYF,TGTGCCAGCAGCCGCATAGATACGCAGTATTTT
TRBJ2-1,NA,NA,TRBV18,CASSLLRGNEQFF,TGTGCCAGCTCACTCCTTAGGGGCAATGAGCAGTTCTTC
TRBJ2-1,NA,few,TRBV27,CASSSWGEQFF,TGTGCCAGCAGTTCTTGGGGTGAGCAGTTCTTC
TRBJ2-7,NA,NA,TRBV11-2,CASSLLPYNEQYF,TGTGCCAGCAGCTTACTCCCATATAACGAGCAGTACTTC
TRBJ2-2,NA,NA,TRBV7-2,CASSLAVGVITGELFF,TGTGCCAGCAGCTTAGCCGTTGGCGTCATCACCGGGGAGCTGTTTTTT
TRBJ1-2,NA,few,TRBV14,CASSQSGYGYTF,TGTGCCAGCAGCCAGTCAGGGTACGGCTACACCTTC
TRBJ2-1,TRBD1,NA,TRBV5-4,CASSSLQGTQRQFF,TGTGCCAGCAGCTCATTACAGGGGACGCAGCGGCAGTTCTTC
TRBJ2-1,TRBD2,NA,TRBV7-2,CASRPTSGYNEQFF,TGTGCCAGCAGACCGACTAGCGGCTACAATGAGCAGTTCTTC
TRBJ1-1,TRBD1,NA,TRBV6-1,CASSQGALNTEAFF,TGTGCCAGCAGCCAGGGGGCTTTAAACACTGAAGCTTTCTTT
TRBJ2-5,TRBD2,NA,TRBV5-4,CASSSGLAGVGETQYF,TGTGCCAGCAGCTCCGGACTAGCGGGAGTGGGAGAGACCCAGTACTTC
TRBJ1-3,NA,NA,TRBV19,CASSISDSGNTIYF,TGTGCCAGTAGTATCAGTGACTCTGGAAACACCATATATTTT
TRBJ1-5,NA,NA,TRBV7-8,CASSLKGERLDQPQHF,TGTGCCAGCAGCCTAAAAGGGGAGCGGCTTGATCAGCCCCAGCATTTT
TRBJ2-2,TRBD1,NA,TRBV7-7,CASSITGGSTGELFF,TGTGCTAGCAGCATTACAGGGGGCAGCACCGGGGAGCTGTTTTTT
TRBJ1-1,NA,NA,TRBV7-2,CASSLSPSQRTEAFF,TGTGCCAGCAGCTTATCCCCTTCCCAGAGGACTGAAGCTTTCTTT
TRBJ2-2,TRBD1,NA,TRBV4-1,CASSQRQGGDTGELFF,TGCGCCAGCAGCCAGAGACAGGGGGGAGACACCGGGGAGCTGTTTTTT
TRBJ2-5,TRBD1,NA,TRBV2,CASRQGAQETQYF,TGTGCCAGCAGGCAGGGGGCCCAAGAGACCCAGTACTTC
TRBJ2-3,NA,few,TRBV7-2,CASSFRGLHTDTQYF,TGTGCCAGCAGCTTTCGGGGATTACACACAGATACGCAGTATTTT
TRBJ1-5,NA,NA,TRBV12-5,CASGLVGIGQDNQPQHF,TGTGCTAGTGGTTTGGTTGGTATTGGGCAGGACAATCAGCCCCAGCATTTT
TRBJ2-7,NA,NA,TRBV7-2,CASSFSAGSYEQYF,TGTGCCAGCAGCTTTTCGGCAGGGAGCTACGAGCAGTACTTC
TRBJ2-7,NA,NA,TRBV6-5,CASTERGEQYF,TGTGCCAGCACCGAAAGGGGCGAGCAGTACTTC
TRBJ1-2,NA,NA,TRBV15,CATSTTGYGYTF,TGTGCCACCAGCACGACGGGCTATGGCTACACCTTC
TRBJ1-1,NA,NA,TRBV5-1,CASSLAGKLGTEAFF,TGCGCCAGCAGCTTGGCCGGGAAGCTTGGCACTGAAGCTTTCTTT
TRBJ2-1,TRBD1,few,TRBV2,CASSRGGQGSYNEQFF,TGTGCCAGCAGTCGGGGCGGACAGGGCTCCTACAATGAGCAGTTCTTC
TRBJ2-2,NA,NA,TRBV7-3,CASSLVGVGKLFF,TGTGCCAGCAGCTTAGTAGGAGTCGGGAAGCTGTTTTTT
TRBJ2-5,NA,NA,TRBV15,CATGWGPQETQYF,TGTGCCACCGGGTGGGGGCCGCAGGAGACCCAGTACTTC
TRBJ2-1,TRBD2,NA,TRBV5-1,CASSPGLAGVHEQFF,TGCGCCAGCAGCCCGGGACTAGCGGGAGTCCATGAGCAGTTCTTC